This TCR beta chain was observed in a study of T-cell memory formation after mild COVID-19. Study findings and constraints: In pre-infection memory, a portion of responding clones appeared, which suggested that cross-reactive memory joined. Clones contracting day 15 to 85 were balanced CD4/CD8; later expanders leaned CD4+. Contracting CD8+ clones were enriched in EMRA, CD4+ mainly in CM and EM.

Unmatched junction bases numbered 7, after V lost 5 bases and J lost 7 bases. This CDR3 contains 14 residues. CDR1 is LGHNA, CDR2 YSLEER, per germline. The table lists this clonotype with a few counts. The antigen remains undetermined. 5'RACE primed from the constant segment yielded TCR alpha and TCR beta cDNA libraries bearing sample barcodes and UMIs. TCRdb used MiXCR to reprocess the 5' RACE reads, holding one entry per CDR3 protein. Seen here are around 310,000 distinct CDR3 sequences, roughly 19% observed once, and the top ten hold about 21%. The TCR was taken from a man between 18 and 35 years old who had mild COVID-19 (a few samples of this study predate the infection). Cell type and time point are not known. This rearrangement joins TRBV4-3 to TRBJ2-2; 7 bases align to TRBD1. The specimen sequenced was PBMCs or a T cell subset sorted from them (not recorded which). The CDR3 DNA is TGCGCCAGCAGCGCTAGACAGGGAATCGGGGAGCTGTTTTTT. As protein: CASSARQGIGELFF.